The clone carrying this TCR beta chain was recorded only once. Antigen: not known. The study ran its PCR with 60 Vbeta and 13 Jbeta primers. Only in-frame clones appear in the TCRdb table, and some are missing; sequencing was by immunoSEQ multiplex PCR. Of some 150,000 clones listed, roughly 82% are singletons. This sample was included in a study of cytomegalovirus exposure and HLA in healthy donors. Whereas donors were nominally healthy upon sampling, unrecorded immune exposures were probable. General study findings and limits: About 87% or about 30% of the time was how often most TCR beta V segments were productive, according to an earlier analysis.

Specimen: PBMCs. The TCR comes from a man aged 50-59 years in good health and CMV-seropositive.

This CDR3 is CASSLDGTGLYAQYF. The CDR3 region has the DNA TGCGCCAGCAGCTTGGATGGGACAGGTCTCTATGCCCAGTACTTC. The chain couples TRBV5-1 to TRBJ2-5, with 8 bases fitting TRBD1. V was pared by 0 bases and J by 9 bases, with 10 bases of the junction left unmatched. The V gene's germline CDR1 is SGHRS and CDR2 YFSETQ. CDR3 length: 15 amino acids.